One sample yielded the 20 T cell receptor beta chains listed below, sequenced in a study of blood T cell repertoires in COVID-19. Generated by immunoSEQ multiplex PCR, the TCRdb table keeps only in-frame clones and is missing some. The sample records under 350,000 clones, 80% to 95% being singletons. The sequencing input was peripheral blood. These receptors all stem from a young woman with COVID-19, enrolled during active disease.

The rearrangement uses TRBV24-1 and TRBJ2-2, with a possible D match to TRBD2 (6 bases). The germline V gene has CDR1 KGHDR and CDR2 SFDVKD. The length of the CDR3 is 16 residues. Trimming took 3 bases from V and 1 from J, leaving 11 bases between them. The chain's CDR3 is CATSDPDSGNTGELFF. The CDR3 coding sequence is TGTGCCACCAGTGATCCCGATAGCGGGAACACCGGGGAGCTGTTTTTT.

CDR3 protein: CASRTAMNTEAFF. The CDR3, as DNA: TGCGCCAGCAGGACAGCCATGAACACTGAAGCTTTCTTT. The rearrangement links TRBV5-1 to TRBJ1-1, with D possibly being TRBD1 (5 bases). Trimming left V 5 bases short and J 0 bases short, with 8 bases between. CDR3 length: 13 amino acids. Germline CDR1 is SGHRS and CDR2 is YFSETQ.

The chain links TRBV7-9 to TRBJ2-5, with 7 bases lining up with TRBD2. The V gene end was trimmed by 0 bases and the J gene end by 1 base; junction bases not matched to a gene: 2. The length of the CDR3 is 15 residues. Germline V gene data show CDR1 as SEHNR and CDR2 as FQNEAQ (reference sequence). In DNA, the CDR3 is TGTGCCAGCAGCTTAGCGCGGACTAGCCAAGAGACCCAGTACTTC. Encoded protein: CASSLARTSQETQYF.

The CDR3 reads CASSRRDNAYNEQFF. The CDR3 DNA sequence: TGCGCCAGCAGCCGCCGGGACAACGCCTACAATGAGCAGTTCTTC. V and J are TRBV4-1 and TRBJ2-1, with a tentative D call TRBD1 (6 bases). Germline V lookup: CDR1 MGHRA, CDR2 YSYEKL. CDR3 length: 15 residues. Trimming removed 4 bases at V and 2 bases at J, with 12 bases between.

The V gene is TRBV7-2, the J gene TRBJ2-3; 11 bases agree with TRBD1. The CDR3 has 17 amino acids. Germline V gene lookup returns CDR1 SGHTA and CDR2 FQGNSA. Trimming at V came to 5 bases and at J to 4 bases, leaving 11 bases not matched to a gene. The CDR3: CASSPRWTGGAADTQYF. DNA of the CDR3: TGTGCCAGCAGCCCACGGTGGACAGGGGGCGCGGCAGATACGCAGTATTTT.

This clone showed up just a few times. The chain uses TRBV11-1 and TRBJ1-1; 7 nucleotides agree with TRBD1. The J segment lost 6 bases and the V segment lost 5 bases, leaving 9 bases of the junction unmatched. The CDR3 length is 14 residues. CDR1 is SGHAT, CDR2 FQDESV, per germline (reference sequence). The CDR3 nucleotides read TGTGCCAGCAGCCAAGAAGTTGGGACAGCTGAAGCTTTCTTT. It encodes CASSQEVGTAEAFF. The complete variable domain, with remaining parts taken from reference TRBV11-1 and TRBJ1-1, reads EAEVAQSPRYKITEKSQAVAFWCDPISGHATLYWYRQILGQGPELLVQFQDESVVDDSQLPKDRFSAERLKGVDSTLKIQPAELGDSAMYLCASSQEVGTAEAFFGQGTRLTVV.

The CDR3 coding sequence is TGTGCCAGCAGCTTTCGCGTACTGAATCAACCCTACGAGCAGTACTTC. Amino acids: CASSFRVLNQPYEQYF. The rearrangement links TRBV7-3 to TRBJ2-7; D unclear. From germline, CDR1 is SGHTA and CDR2 FQGTGA. Deletions cut 3 bases from V and 2 bases from J, with 17 bases between. The CDR3 is 16 amino acids.

The chain has TRBV20-1 and TRBJ1-1; D gene unclear. Trimming stripped 6 bases from V and 4 bases from J, with 15 bases between. Germline lookup yields CDR1 DFQATT and CDR2 SNEGSKA (reference sequence). The CDR3 extends over 13 amino acids. In DNA form, the CDR3 reads TGCAGTGCAAGTCCAGGTAAGCCCACTGAAGCTTTCTTT. Amino acids: CSASPGKPTEAFF.

The V and J genes are TRBV29-1 and TRBJ2-3, with 14 bases matching TRBD2. The junction had 4 bases not matched to a gene; V was cut back by 6 bases and J by 5 bases. The CDR3 spans 14 residues. Germline-derived CDR1 and CDR2 are SQVTM and ANQGSEA. The CDR3 loop is CSVPGLAGVDTQYF. In DNA form, the CDR3 reads TGCAGCGTCCCGGGACTAGCGGGAGTAGATACGCAGTATTTT.

This chain joins TRBV21-1 and TRBJ1-2; the table's D call of TRBD1 was not tested on the DNA. TRBV21-1 is flagged as a pseudogene. CDR3 size: 17 residues. The CDR3 protein is CASSKSKAGGRVYGYTF. CDR3 in DNA: TGTGCCAGCAGCAAATCCAAGGCAGGGGGGCGGGTCTATGGCTACACCTTC.

The chain joins TRBV3-1 (or the pseudogene TRBV3-2) to TRBJ1-1; 8 bases are a match to TRBD1. Trimming took 4 bases from V and 4 from J; bases not matched to a gene: 2. The CDR3 covers 13 residues. The V gene's germline CDR1 is LGHDT and CDR2 YNNKEL (reference sequence). The CDR3 here is CASSLGQGTEAFF. The CDR3 DNA follows: TGTGCCAGCAGCCTCGGACAGGGCACTGAAGCTTTCTTT.

This chain joins TRBV29-1 and TRBJ2-5; tentative D call: TRBD2 (5 bases). Germline V gene sequence: CDR1 SQVTM, CDR2 ANQGSEA. Trimming removed 4 bases at V and 5 bases at J, with 14 bases between. The length of the CDR3 is 13 residues. The CDR3 sequence is CSVVGGPGETQYF. CDR3 coding DNA: TGCAGCGTTGTAGGAGGTCCGGGGGAGACCCAGTACTTC.

The chain employs TRBV29-1 and TRBJ2-7; 10 bases are a match to TRBD2. Unmatched junction bases numbered 12, after V lost 5 bases and J lost 5 bases. Germline values: CDR1 SQVTM, CDR2 ANQGSEA. The CDR3 extends over 15 amino acids. This chain's CDR3 is CSVLRPLAGDDEQYF. The CDR3 nucleotides read TGCAGCGTTTTACGGCCGCTAGCGGGAGATGACGAGCAGTACTTC.

This clone showed up just once. The rearrangement links TRBV2 to TRBJ2-2; the D gene is possibly TRBD1 (5 bases). In germline, CDR1 is SNHLY, CDR2 FYNNEI. This CDR3 has 16 residues. V was clipped by 6 bases and J by 0 bases, with 14 bases between them. The DNA for the CDR3 is TGTGCCAGCAGGAGAGACAGAGCCGCGAACACCGGGGAGCTGTTTTTT. Protein product: CASRRDRAANTGELFF. Variable domain in full (rest from reference TRBV2 and TRBJ2-2): EPEVTQTPSHQVTQMGQEVILRCVPISNHLYFYWYRQILGQKVEFLVSFYNNEISEKSEIFDDQFSVERPDGSNFTLKIRSTKLEDSAMYFCASRRDRAANTGELFFGEGSRLTVL.

The V and J genes are TRBV6-1 and TRBJ1-5; possible D gene TRBD1, 5 bases. Germline V gives CDR1 MNHNS, CDR2 SASEGT. The CDR3 length is 13 residues. V lost 3 bases, J lost 6 bases, and 9 bases lay in between. DNA for the CDR3: TGTGCCAGCAGTGACGACAGAGTTCAGCCCCAGCATTTT. Residues: CASSDDRVQPQHF.

The chain joins TRBV21-1 to TRBJ2-7; the D segment call TRBD2 is taken from the table without a DNA check. TRBV21-1 is a known pseudogene. CDR3 length: 14 residues. The CDR3 sequence: CASIEGGGLYEQYF. CDR3 in DNA: TGTGCCAGCATCGAAGGGGGAGGGCTCTACGAGCAGTACTTC.

The genes are TRBV29-1 and TRBJ2-1; 10 positions match TRBD2. CDR3 length: 12 residues. After removal of 3 bases from V and 9 bases from J, the junction contained 2 bases not matched to a gene. Germline V gene lookup returns CDR1 SQVTM and CDR2 ANQGSEA. CDR3 sequence: CSVELAGGEQFF. In DNA form, the CDR3 reads TGCAGCGTTGAGTTAGCGGGAGGTGAGCAGTTCTTC.

The chain carries TRBV20-1 and TRBJ2-7, with D tentatively TRBD1 (6 bases). Deletions cut 6 bases from V and 4 bases from J, with 10 bases between. CDR1 DFQATT and CDR2 SNEGSKA come from the germline V gene (reference sequence). This CDR3 comprises 11 residues. The CDR3 region is CSAKDRYEQYF. Written as DNA, the CDR3 is TGCAGTGCAAAGGACAGATACGAGCAGTACTTC.

The chain employs TRBV19 and TRBJ1-5; a weak D match, TRBD1 (6 bases). Germline V CDR1 and CDR2: LNHDA, SQIVND (reference sequence). V lost 5 bases and J 3 bases, leaving 17 bases between the germline ends. CDR3 length: 16 amino acids. CDR3 loop: CASSPFGGGPNQPQHF. The CDR3 nucleotides read TGTGCCAGTAGTCCCTTTGGGGGGGGGCCCAATCAGCCCCAGCATTTT. The entire variable domain, with the rest obtained from reference TRBV19 and TRBJ1-5, is as follows: DGGITQSPKYLFRKEGQNVTLSCEQNLNHDAMYWYRQDPGQGLRLIYYSQIVNDFQKGDIAEGYSVSREKKESFPLTVTSAQKNPTAFYLCASSPFGGGPNQPQHFGDGTRLSIL.

CDR3: CASRVTGWGTDTQYF. In DNA, the CDR3 is TGTGCCAGCAGGGTTACAGGGTGGGGTACAGATACGCAGTATTTT. The chain combines TRBV28 with TRBJ2-3; tentative D call: TRBD1 (6 bases). Trimming took off 6 bases at V and 3 bases at J, with 16 bases between the two ends. The germline CDR1 and CDR2 sequences are MDHEN and SYDVKM. This CDR3 comprises 15 residues. The entire variable domain, with the rest obtained from reference TRBV28 and TRBJ2-3, is as follows: DVKVTQSSRYLVKRTGEKVFLECVQDMDHENMFWYRQDPGLGLRLIYFSYDVKMKEKGDIPEGYSVSREKKERFSLILESASTNQTSMYLCASRVTGWGTDTQYFGPGTRLTVL.